Presented here are 21 T cell receptor beta chains from one specimen sequenced in a study of T cells in Graves' hyperthyroidism and ophthalmopathy. Amplified TCR beta CDR3 regions derived from RNA transcripts. HTBI primers were the set used in a first-round RT-PCR of the TCR CDR3. TCRdb itself ran the multiplex PCR reads through MiXCR, one entry per CDR3 protein. In the table there are approximately 330,000 distinct CDR3 sequences, roughly a fifth of which are singletons. The sequencing input was blood. Source of these receptors: a woman in her fifties or sixties with Graves' hyperthyroidism.

This clonotype occurred many times. The junction shows a germline mismatch at one end, possibly a read error. The rearrangement joins TRBV20-1 to TRBJ2-7; TRBD2 matches 10 bases. Looked up from germline, CDR1 is DFQATT and CDR2 is SNEGSKA (reference sequence). This CDR3 spans 14 amino acids. CDR3 residues: CSVRTSGTSYEQYF. The CDR3 DNA follows: TGCAGTGTTAGAACTAGCGGGACCTCCTACGAGCAGTACTTC.

This clonotype was seen many times. The V call is TRBV5-6, the J call TRBJ2-3; 7 bases are shared with TRBD2. Per the germline V gene, CDR1 is SGHDT and CDR2 is YYEEEE. J gave up 2 bases and V 2 bases, and 5 bases lay outside the gene matches. The CDR3 is made up of 15 amino acids. CDR3 loop: CASSLGRGDTDTQYF. The CDR3 DNA sequence: TGTGCCAGCAGCTTAGGTCGGGGGGACACAGATACGCAGTATTTT.

Remarks on this clonotype: A read error is possible here, since a much larger clone lies one base away. The chain has TRBV11-2 and TRBJ2-7, with a possible D match to TRBD2 (6 bases). The ends were cut back, 5 bases at V and 5 bases at J, with 22 bases in the middle. CDR1 and CDR2 from the germline V gene are SGHAT and FQNNGV. This CDR3 has 16 residues. This chain's CDR3 is CASSLPPPGAGNEQYF. The CDR3 DNA follows: TGTGCCAGCAGCCTACCGCCCCCGGGAGCGGGCAACGAGCAGTACTTC.

There are a few counts of this clonotype. The chain is built from TRBV5-1 and TRBJ2-7; 9 bases align to TRBD1. Losses at the gene ends were 0 bases for V and 4 bases for J; bases not matched to a gene: 8. Germline V gives CDR1 SGHRS, CDR2 YFSETQ. The CDR3 is made up of 16 amino acids. CDR3 DNA sequence: TGCGCCAGCAGCTTGGTTGTTACAGGGGGCAGTTACGAGCAGTACTTC. Its protein is CASSLVVTGGSYEQYF.

This clonotype was counted ten times or more. The chain employs TRBV7-2 and TRBJ2-4; 7 bases align to TRBD2. The CDR3 consists of 14 residues. The V gene's germline CDR1 is SGHTA and CDR2 FQGNSA. Germline trimming cut 1 base from V and 7 bases from J; bases unmatched to any gene: 4. The CDR3 region has the DNA TGTGCCAGCAGCTTAGATGTGGGAGGGAACATTCAGTACTTC. Translated, it gives CASSLDVGGNIQYF.

This clonotype was observed at least ten times. This chain uses TRBV30 with TRBJ2-3, with a weak D call TRBD2 (7 bases). The CDR3 spans 14 residues. V gave up 2 bases and J gave up 5 bases, with 14 bases separating them. The V gene's germline CDR1 is GTSNPN and CDR2 SVGIG (reference sequence). The CDR3 nucleotides read TGTGCCTGGAGTCGGGGGGCAGGTGGAGATACGCAGTATTTT. Its translation is CAWSRGAGGDTQYF.

This clonotype was observed a few times. The rearrangement links TRBV5-1 to TRBJ2-5, with 7 bases fitting TRBD1. This CDR3 is built from 17 residues. Germline CDR1 is SGHRS and CDR2 is YFSETQ. Trimming cost V 1 base and J 4 bases; bases outside gene matches: 13. The CDR3 region is CASSLRQGTGQRETQYF. DNA for the CDR3: TGCGCCAGCAGCTTGAGACAGGGAACGGGACAAAGAGAGACCCAGTACTTC.

This clonotype was seen many times. This chain uses TRBV28 with TRBJ2-1; D perhaps matches TRBD1 (6 bases). Germline V gene data show CDR1 as MDHEN and CDR2 as SYDVKM. CDR3 size: 17 residues. V dropped 5 bases and J dropped 5 bases, with 22 bases sitting between them. CDR3 in amino acids: CASSPAPGRGKNNEQFF. CDR3 nucleotide sequence: TGTGCCAGCAGTCCAGCGCCGGGCAGGGGTAAGAACAATGAGCAGTTCTTC.

The chain carries TRBV6-2 or TRBV6-3 and TRBJ2-4, with a tentative D call TRBD1 (6 bases). The CDR3 totals 14 residues. V lost 6 bases and J lost 2, with 11 bases in between. CDR1 and CDR2 (germline): MNHEY, SVGEGT. CDR3 sequence reads: CASRQGGSKNIQYF. The CDR3 DNA reads TGTGCCAGCAGACAGGGTGGATCCAAAAACATTCAGTACTTC.

This clonotype has a count of ten or more. The chain joins TRBV5-8 to TRBJ2-5; 7 bases are shared with TRBD1. CDR3 length equals 14 residues. Germline V CDR1 and CDR2: SGHTS, YDEGEE. J lost 1 base, V lost 4 bases, and 4 bases had no gene match. The CDR3 reads CASSLGTAQETQYF. The CDR3 coding sequence is TGTGCCAGCAGCCTTGGGACAGCCCAAGAGACCCAGTACTTC.

Many counts were recorded for this clonotype. The chain has TRBV7-2 and TRBJ2-5; the match to TRBD1 covers 9 bases. Germline trimming cut 1 base from V and 5 bases from J; bases unmatched to any gene: 2. Germline CDR1 reads SGHTA; CDR2 reads FQGNSA. This CDR3 has 14 amino acids. The CDR3 spells CASSLDRGQETQYF. CDR3 sequence (DNA): TGTGCCAGCAGCTTAGACAGGGGGCAGGAGACCCAGTACTTC.

Remarks on this clonotype: A much larger clone lies one base from this, so it may be a read error. This chain joins TRBV7-2 and TRBJ2-1, with D possibly TRBD2 on 5 matching bases. Germline V gives CDR1 SGHTA, CDR2 FQGNSA. CDR3 length: 15 residues. The CDR3 spells CASSLVVTDYDEQFF. CDR3 sequence (DNA): TGTGCCAGCAGCTTAGTGGTGACTGACTACGATGAGCAGTTCTTC.

This clonotype was recorded many times. One junction end does not reproduce the germline sequence, and a read error may be involved. This rearrangement joins TRBV5-1 to TRBJ2-1, with 7 bases identical to TRBD1. This CDR3 has 15 amino acids. In germline, CDR1 is SGHRS, CDR2 YFSETQ. CDR3: CASSSPGQSSNEQFF. For the CDR3, the DNA is TGCGCCAGCAGCTCCCCGGGACAGTCCTCCAATGAGCAGTTCTTC. The full variable domain, completed using reference TRBV5-1 and TRBJ2-1, is KAGVTQTPRYLIKTRGQQVTLSCSPISGHRSVSWYQQTPGQGLQFLFEYFSETQRNKGNFPGRFSGRQFSNSRSEMNVSTLELGDSALYLCASSSPGQSSNEQFFGPGTRLTVL.

This clonotype showed up many times. The genes are TRBV2 and TRBJ1-6; D perhaps matches TRBD1 (6 bases). Trimming shortened V by 3 bases and J by 9 bases, and 15 bases separated the two germline ends. This CDR3 has 15 amino acids. Germline CDR1 is SNHLY and CDR2 is FYNNEI. CDR3 amino acids: CASSEVGGIGSPLHF. Here the CDR3 DNA reads TGTGCCAGCAGTGAGGTCGGGGGCATCGGTTCACCCCTCCACTTT.

The rearrangement links TRBV6-1 to TRBJ2-7, with a possible D match to TRBD1 (5 bases). Germline values: CDR1 MNHNS, CDR2 SASEGT. The CDR3 runs 15 residues. V was cut by 1 base and J by 3 bases, with 13 bases left in between. The CDR3 region has the DNA TGTGCCAGCAGTGAAGTTAACAGGCGGATCTACGAGCAGTACTTC. It translates to CASSEVNRRIYEQYF.

Ten or more counts support this clonotype. This rearrangement joins TRBV30 to TRBJ1-1; no clear D gene. Germline values: CDR1 GTSNPN, CDR2 SVGIG (reference sequence). The CDR3 contains 14 residues. Trimming cost V 0 bases and J 1 base, with 9 bases left between them. CDR3 region: CAWSVTLGNTEAFF. The CDR3, as DNA: TGTGCCTGGAGTGTAACCCTCGGGAACACTGAAGCTTTCTTT.

This clonotype was detected a few times. Its ends do not fully match the called genes, so a read error is possible. DNA of the CDR3: TGTGCCAGCAGCGAAGGGGGGACAGGGGGCCACGAGCAGTACTTC. It is translated as CASSEGGTGGHEQYF. The chain recombines TRBV2 with TRBJ2-7; 12 nucleotides match TRBD1. This CDR3 comprises 15 residues. Germline CDR1 SNHLY, CDR2 FYNNEI. The whole variable domain, filled in from reference TRBV2 and TRBJ2-7, reads EPEVTQTPSHQVTQMGQEVILRCVPISNHLYFYWYRQILGQKVEFLVSFYNNEISEKSEIFDDQFSVERPDGSNFTLKIRSTKLEDSAMYFCASSEGGTGGHEQYFGPGTRLTVT.

The chain carries TRBV2 and TRBJ2-3, with TRBD1 as a possible D gene (5 bases). The germline V gene encodes CDR1 SNHLY and CDR2 FYNNEI. V was trimmed by 3 bases and J by 4 bases, leaving 8 bases between them. CDR3 length equals 13 residues. Here the CDR3 reads CASSDRAPDTQYF. As DNA, the CDR3 is TGTGCCAGCAGTGACAGGGCCCCAGATACGCAGTATTTT.

The gene calls are TRBV2 and TRBJ2-7, with 8 bases aligning to TRBD1. After removal of 6 bases from V and 3 bases from J, the junction contained 7 bases not matched to a gene. The CDR3 sequence is 14 residues long. Germline V CDR1 and CDR2: SNHLY, FYNNEI. CDR3 DNA: TGTGCCAGCAGAGGACAGGGTTCCTTCTACGAGCAGTACTTC. The encoded protein is CASRGQGSFYEQYF.

This clonotype has a count of ten or more. The chain combines TRBV9 with TRBJ2-1; 7 bases agree with TRBD1. J gave up 4 bases and V 2 bases, and 6 bases lay outside the gene matches. The CDR3 has 15 amino acids. Germline V gene data show CDR1 as SGDLS and CDR2 as YYNGEE. CDR3 coding DNA: TGTGCCAGCAGCGTCGGGACAGCTCTTTACAATGAGCAGTTCTTC. Translating gives CASSVGTALYNEQFF.

This clonotype has a handful of counts. The CDR3 region is CASSLASSSRPTQPQHF. In DNA form, the CDR3 reads TGTGCCAGCAGCTTAGCAAGTTCGTCTAGGCCCACTCAGCCCCAGCATTTT. The rearrangement joins TRBV7-8 to TRBJ1-5; D ambiguous. Trimming removed 0 bases at V and 6 bases at J, with 18 bases between. CDR3 size: 17 residues. The germline CDR1 and CDR2 sequences are SGHVS and FQNEAQ.